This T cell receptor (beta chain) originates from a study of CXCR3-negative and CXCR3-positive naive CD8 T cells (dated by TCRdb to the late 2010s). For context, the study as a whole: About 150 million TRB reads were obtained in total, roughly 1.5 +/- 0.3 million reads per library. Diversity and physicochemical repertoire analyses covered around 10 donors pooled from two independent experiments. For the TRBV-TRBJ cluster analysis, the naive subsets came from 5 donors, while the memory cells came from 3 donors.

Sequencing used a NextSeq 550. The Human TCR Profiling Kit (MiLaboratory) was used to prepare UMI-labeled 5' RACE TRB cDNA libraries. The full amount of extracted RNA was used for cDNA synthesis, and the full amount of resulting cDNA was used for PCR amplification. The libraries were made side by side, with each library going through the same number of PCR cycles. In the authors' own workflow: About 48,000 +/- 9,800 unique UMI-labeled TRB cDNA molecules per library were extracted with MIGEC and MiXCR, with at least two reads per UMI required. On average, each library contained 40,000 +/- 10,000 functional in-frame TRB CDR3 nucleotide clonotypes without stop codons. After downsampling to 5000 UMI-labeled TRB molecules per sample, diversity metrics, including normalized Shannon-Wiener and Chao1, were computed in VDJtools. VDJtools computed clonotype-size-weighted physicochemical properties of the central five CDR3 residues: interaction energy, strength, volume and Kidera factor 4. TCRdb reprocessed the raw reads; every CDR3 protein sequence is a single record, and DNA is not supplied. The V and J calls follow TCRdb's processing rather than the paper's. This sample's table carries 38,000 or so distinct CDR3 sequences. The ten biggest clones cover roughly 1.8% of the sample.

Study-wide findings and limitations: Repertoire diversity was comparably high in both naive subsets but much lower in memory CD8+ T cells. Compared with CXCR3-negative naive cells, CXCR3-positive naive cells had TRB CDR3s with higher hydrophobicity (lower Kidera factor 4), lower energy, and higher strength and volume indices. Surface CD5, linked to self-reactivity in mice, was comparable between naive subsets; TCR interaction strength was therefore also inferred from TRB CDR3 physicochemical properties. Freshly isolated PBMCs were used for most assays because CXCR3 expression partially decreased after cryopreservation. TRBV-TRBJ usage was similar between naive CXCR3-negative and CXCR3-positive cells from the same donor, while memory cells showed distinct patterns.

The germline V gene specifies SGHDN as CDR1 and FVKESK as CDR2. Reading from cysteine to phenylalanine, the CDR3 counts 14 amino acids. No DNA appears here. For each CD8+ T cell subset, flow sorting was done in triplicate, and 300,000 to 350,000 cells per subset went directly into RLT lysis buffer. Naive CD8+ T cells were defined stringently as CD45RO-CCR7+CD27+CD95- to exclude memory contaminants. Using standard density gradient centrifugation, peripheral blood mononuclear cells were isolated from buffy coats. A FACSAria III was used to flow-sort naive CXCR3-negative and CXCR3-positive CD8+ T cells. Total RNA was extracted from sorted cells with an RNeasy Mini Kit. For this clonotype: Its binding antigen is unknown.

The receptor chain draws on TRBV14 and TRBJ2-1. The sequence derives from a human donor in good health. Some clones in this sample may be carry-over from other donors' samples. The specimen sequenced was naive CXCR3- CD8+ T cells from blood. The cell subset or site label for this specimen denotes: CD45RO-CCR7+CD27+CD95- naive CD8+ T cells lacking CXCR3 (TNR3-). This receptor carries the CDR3 CASSQVSSYNEQFF.